A single sample is the source of the 27 T cell receptor beta chains below, sequenced in a study of shared clonotypes between healthy human individuals. Produced via immunoSEQ multiplex PCR; TCRdb's table is partial and in-frame only. The table lists about 1.5 million clones, 96% of them singletons. Specimen: naive CD4+ T cells sorted from blood. The subset was: CD45RA+ positively selected. The source of these receptors is a man aged 25-45 years in good health.

This chain links TRBV7-6 with TRBJ2-2; weak D call: TRBD2 (6 bases). The CDR3 spans 15 residues. The germline V gene has CDR1 SGHVS and CDR2 FNYEAQ. V was shortened by 2 bases and J by 4 bases, with 11 bases between the two germline ends. CDR3 protein: CASSLQLARTGELFF. CDR3 sequence (DNA): TGTGCCAGCAGCTTACAACTAGCACGCACCGGGGAGCTGTTTTTT.

The chain links TRBV2 to TRBJ2-1, with no clear D. Trimming shortened V by 3 bases and J by 5 bases, and 14 bases separated the two germline ends. Per germline, CDR1 SNHLY and CDR2 FYNNEI. CDR3 length: 15 residues. The CDR3 coding sequence is TGTGCCAGCAGTGATGAAGGGCAGAAAAACAATGAGCAGTTCTTC. Its protein is CASSDEGQKNNEQFF.

V and J are TRBV6-4 and TRBJ2-2, with D tentatively TRBD1 (5 bases). Germline CDR1 MRHNA, CDR2 SNTAGT. The CDR3 is 14 residues long. V dropped 10 bases and J dropped 1 base, with 13 bases sitting between them. CDR3: CATRVAENTGELFF. The CDR3 DNA reads as TGTGCCACCAGGGTGGCGGAGAACACCGGGGAGCTGTTTTTT.

This clone has just a few counts. The chain employs TRBV6-5 and TRBJ2-7; perhaps TRBD2 as D (6 bases). CDR3 size: 14 residues. V lost 6 bases, J lost 0 bases, and 12 bases lay in between. CDR1 is MNHEY, CDR2 SVGAGI, per germline. The CDR3 bases are TGTGCCAGCAGCCGCAATAGCGGCTCCTACGAGCAGTACTTC. It codes for CASSRNSGSYEQYF.

The genes are TRBV5-5 and TRBJ1-4; the D is unclear. This CDR3 spans 15 amino acids. Between the trimmed V and J ends, which lost 1 base and 0 bases, there was a span of 7 bases. CDR1 is SGHKS and CDR2 is YYEKEE in the germline V gene (reference sequence). The CDR3 protein is CASSLRPSTNEKLFF. CDR3 sequence (DNA): TGTGCCAGCAGCTTGCGACCCTCAACTAATGAAAAACTGTTTTTT.

This chain uses TRBV2 with TRBJ1-5; 7 nucleotides align to TRBD1. Germline CDR1 SNHLY, CDR2 FYNNEI. V lost 6 bases to trimming and J lost 8 bases; unmatched junction nucleotides: 13. The CDR3 spans 15 residues. CDR3 nucleotide sequence: TGTGCCAGCAGAGTAGACAGGGTCGGAGGGAAGCCCCAGCATTTT. It encodes CASRVDRVGGKPQHF.

This clone turned up a few times. V gene TRBV5-8 combines with J gene TRBJ2-5; D is perhaps TRBD1 or TRBD2 (5 bases each). Germline values: CDR1 SGHTS, CDR2 YDEGEE. V dropped 0 bases and J dropped 4 bases, with 13 bases sitting between them. The CDR3 is made up of 15 amino acids. The CDR3 bases are TGTGCCAGCAGCTTGGGGACCACGGGGCGAGAGACCCAGTACTTC. Encoded protein: CASSLGTTGRETQYF.

The chain links TRBV18 to TRBJ2-4; D not resolved. The CDR3 has 12 amino acids. V gave up 3 bases and J gave up 4 bases, with 4 bases separating them. From germline, CDR1 is KGHSH and CDR2 LQKENI. CDR3 DNA sequence: TGTGCCAGCTCACCTGAGAAAAACATTCAGTACTTC. It encodes CASSPEKNIQYF.

The chain joins TRBV28 to TRBJ2-5; 13 nucleotides match TRBD2. The V gene end was trimmed by 2 bases and the J gene end by 4 bases; junction bases not matched to a gene: 4. This CDR3 is built from 16 residues. In germline, CDR1 is MDHEN, CDR2 SYDVKM. The CDR3 region is CASSLEGLAGLETQYF. CDR3 nucleotide sequence: TGTGCCAGCAGTTTAGAGGGACTAGCGGGGCTAGAGACCCAGTACTTC.

This chain uses TRBV9 with TRBJ2-7; 7 positions match TRBD2. This CDR3 region has 15 residues. CDR1 and CDR2 (germline): SGDLS, YYNGEE. V lost 0 bases and J lost 4; bases outside the gene matches: 7. The CDR3 DNA is TGTGCCAGCAGCGTAGATCCTAGCGGAGTATACGAGCAGTACTTC. Protein: CASSVDPSGVYEQYF.

J is TRBJ2-1 and V is TRBV5-4; 7 nucleotides match TRBD1. V was pared by 0 bases and J by 3 bases, with 3 bases of the junction left unmatched. CDR3 length: 15 residues. Germline CDR1 and CDR2: SGHNT and YYREEE (reference sequence). CDR3 loop: CASSLVSGGYNEQFF. The CDR3 coding sequence is TGTGCCAGCAGCTTGGTGTCAGGGGGCTACAATGAGCAGTTCTTC.

The CDR3 loop reads CASSIDIQSGGRSYEQYF. The CDR3 bases are TGTGCCAGCAGTATAGACATCCAATCGGGAGGGAGGTCCTACGAGCAGTACTTC. The rearrangement uses TRBV7-9 and TRBJ2-7; TRBD2 matches at 8 bases. This CDR3 region has 18 residues. The ends lost 6 bases at V and 1 base at J; junction bases unmatched: 17. The germline V gene has CDR1 SEHNR and CDR2 FQNEAQ (reference sequence).

With respect to this clone: Within the sample, other DNA sequences also encode this same CDR3. The chain has TRBV9 and TRBJ2-3, with D possibly matching TRBD1 (6 bases). Between the trimmed V and J ends, which lost 0 bases and 2 bases, there was a span of 10 bases. Germline CDR1 is SGDLS and CDR2 is YYNGEE. CDR3 length: 15 amino acids. CDR3 protein: CASSVVAGDTDTQYF. DNA for the CDR3: TGTGCCAGCAGCGTAGTGGCAGGGGACACAGATACGCAGTATTTT.

J is TRBJ2-1 and V is TRBV10-1; possible D gene TRBD1, 6 bases. Germline assignment: CDR1 WNHNN and CDR2 SYGVQD (reference sequence). The V gene lost 0 bases and the J gene lost 7 bases, with 10 bases spanning the gap. The CDR3 runs to 14 residues. CDR3 in amino acids: CASSESGTTNEQFF. The DNA for the CDR3 is TGCGCCAGCAGTGAGTCCGGGACAACGAATGAGCAGTTCTTC.

The chain carries TRBV5-4 and TRBJ1-1, with D possibly being TRBD1 (5 bases). V was clipped by 4 bases and J by 0 bases, with 13 bases between them. The germline gives CDR1 SGHNT, CDR2 YYREEE (reference sequence). The CDR3 contains 15 residues. The CDR3 here is CASSPGTEMNTEAFF. The CDR3 coding sequence is TGTGCCAGCAGCCCAGGGACGGAAATGAACACTGAAGCTTTCTTT. The complete variable domain, with remaining parts taken from reference TRBV5-4 and TRBJ1-1, reads ETGVTQSPTHLIKTRGQQVTLRCSSQSGHNTVSWYQQALGQGPQFIFQYYREEENGRGNFPPRFSGLQFPNYSSELNVNALELDDSALYLCASSPGTEMNTEAFFGQGTRLTVV.

This sequence joins TRBV30 and TRBJ2-7; maybe TRBD2 (6 bases). The CDR3 sequence is 14 residues long. The germline V gene encodes CDR1 GTSNPN and CDR2 SVGIG (reference sequence). V lost 2 bases to trimming and J lost 3 bases, with 14 bases between them. This CDR3 is CAWSFSGGYYEQYF. CDR3 coding DNA: TGTGCCTGGAGTTTTAGCGGAGGGTACTACGAGCAGTACTTC.

The J gene is TRBJ1-1, the V gene TRBV30, with 8 bases identical to TRBD1. CDR3 length: 14 amino acids. After removal of 3 bases from V and 2 bases from J, the junction contained 5 bases not matched to a gene. Germline lookup yields CDR1 GTSNPN and CDR2 SVGIG (reference sequence). CDR3 sequence: CAWSPGQGNTEAFF. In DNA, the CDR3 is TGTGCCTGGAGCCCCGGACAGGGAAACACTGAAGCTTTCTTT.

The chain is built from TRBV28 and TRBJ1-1; D gene uncertain. Germline V gene sequence: CDR1 MDHEN, CDR2 SYDVKM. This CDR3 has 12 residues. Trimming shortened V by 6 bases and J by 10 bases, and 15 bases separated the two germline ends. CDR3 DNA sequence: TGTGCCAGCAGCCGCCCGACGTTGATAGCTTTCTTT. Its protein product is CASSRPTLIAFF. The full variable domain, completed using reference TRBV28 and TRBJ1-1, is DVKVTQSSRYLVKRTGEKVFLECVQDMDHENMFWYRQDPGLGLRLIYFSYDVKMKEKGDIPEGYSVSREKKERFSLILESASTNQTSMYLCASSRPTLIAFFGQGTRLTVV.

The CDR3 coding sequence is TGTGCCAGTAGTACCGACGCAACTAATGAAAAACTGTTTTTT. This encodes CASSTDATNEKLFF. The J gene is TRBJ1-4, the V gene TRBV19; D is unclear. CDR1 and CDR2 (germline): LNHDA, SQIVND (reference sequence). Trimming left V 4 bases short and J 0 bases short, with 6 bases between. The length of the CDR3 is 14 residues.

The rearrangement joins TRBV5-5 to TRBJ2-1; TRBD2 agrees at 8 bases. Trimming at V came to 1 base and at J to 8 bases, leaving 8 bases not matched to a gene. The CDR3 consists of 15 residues. Germline-derived CDR1 and CDR2 are SGHKS and YYEKEE (reference sequence). The CDR3 nucleotides are TGTGCCAGCAGCTTGCCGGGACTAGGTTCCCATGAGCAGTTCTTC. The encoded protein is CASSLPGLGSHEQFF.

The chain combines TRBV2 with TRBJ2-7, with TRBD2 matching 12 bases. J lost 5 bases, V lost 7 bases, and 12 bases had no gene match. The CDR3 runs 16 residues. CDR1 is SNHLY, CDR2 FYNNEI, per germline. The DNA for the CDR3 is TGTGCCAGCATGATGCGGGCTAGCGGGAGGGCCCACGAGCAGTACTTC. Encoded protein: CASMMRASGRAHEQYF.

The chain is built from TRBV2 and TRBJ2-2; D perhaps matches TRBD1 (6 bases). Trimming shortened V by 9 bases and J by 5 bases, and 19 bases separated the two germline ends. This CDR3 contains 15 residues. The germline gives CDR1 SNHLY, CDR2 FYNNEI. CDR3 in amino acids: CASSREGVGTGELFF. The DNA of the CDR3 is TGTGCCAGTAGTAGAGAGGGGGTTGGGACCGGGGAGCTGTTTTTT.

The CDR3 here is CASSQVVGLGGYTF. In DNA form, the CDR3 reads TGTGCCAGCAGCCAAGTAGTCGGACTGGGAGGCTACACCTTC. The chain links TRBV14 to TRBJ1-2; D uncertain. This CDR3 is 14 amino acids long. Germline V gene data show CDR1 as SGHDN and CDR2 as FVKESK. Trimming left V 1 base short and J 8 bases short, with 14 bases between.

V usage is TRBV27 and J usage is TRBJ2-2; tentatively, D is TRBD2 (6 bases). V was trimmed by 6 bases and J by 2 bases, leaving 13 bases between them. Germline V gene data show CDR1 as MNHEY and CDR2 as SMNVEV (reference sequence). The CDR3 is 15 residues long. CDR3 nucleotides: TGTGCCAGCAGGAACTTAGCGGTTAACACCGGGGAGCTGTTTTTT. It is translated as CASRNLAVNTGELFF.

As regards this clone: Other DNA sequences in this sample translate to the same CDR3. This chain uses TRBV2 with TRBJ1-3; maybe TRBD1 (6 bases). The CDR3 extends over 13 amino acids. Deletions cut 8 bases from V and 0 bases from J, with 8 bases between. CDR1 is SNHLY, CDR2 FYNNEI, per germline. The CDR3 nucleotides read TGTGCCAGCGGGGGCAGCTCTGGAAACACCATATATTTT. Protein product: CASGGSSGNTIYF.

J is TRBJ1-2 and V is TRBV28; D may be TRBD1 (6 bases). The CDR3 totals 14 residues. Trimming removed 6 bases at V and 3 bases at J, with 14 bases between. The germline V gene encodes CDR1 MDHEN and CDR2 SYDVKM. The DNA for the CDR3 is TGTGCCAGCAGCTCGACAGGTCGGGACTATGGCTACACCTTC. This sequence encodes CASSSTGRDYGYTF.

The chain combines TRBV7-2 with TRBJ1-1, with D maybe TRBD1 (5 bases). This CDR3 spans 13 amino acids. Trimming took off 5 bases at V and 10 bases at J, with 17 bases between the two ends. Germline V gene sequence: CDR1 SGHTA, CDR2 FQGNSA. For the CDR3, the DNA is TGTGCCAGCAGCATTCAGACCGCGAGGGGAGCTTTCTTT. It codes for CASSIQTARGAFF.